The rows below give T cell receptor beta chains drawn from one sample of a study of metastatic and nonmetastatic thyroid tumors. With MiXCR, TCRdb called clones anew from the PCR reads. The repertoire includes tens of thousands of clones, 25% to 30% of them detected once, and less than 9.5% sits in the top ten. Sequencing input: blood. The receptors derive from a female donor with papillary thyroid cancer or a benign thyroid nodule (not recorded which). Some clones in this sample may be carry-over from other donors' samples. The CDR3 runs from the conserved cysteine through the conserved F or W. The D gene is left open where the match is weak. Size values are once, few and many counts, or a class for expanded clones, and some rows have none.

v_call	d_call	clone_size	j_call	cdr3_aa	cdr3_nt
TRBV6-5	NA	few	TRBJ2-7	CASIYSVLGEQYF	TGTGCCAGCATTTACTCTGTCTTGGGCGAGCAGTACTTC
TRBV16	NA	many	TRBJ2-7	CASSRRAVSSYEQYF	TGTGCCAGCAGCCGTAGGGCGGTGAGCTCCTACGAGCAGTACTTC
TRBV27	TRBD2	many	TRBJ2-5	CASSLRPAGGQETQYF	TGTGCCAGCAGTTTACGGCCAGCGGGAGGGCAAGAGACCCAGTACTTC
TRBV4-2	TRBD1	NA	TRBJ1-1	CASAGTGANTEAFF	TGTGCCAGCGCTGGGACAGGGGCGAACACTGAAGCTTTCTTT
TRBV5-8	TRBD1	few	TRBJ1-2	CASSAKGQGGRGYTF	TGTGCCAGCAGCGCGAAGGGACAGGGAGGTAGAGGCTACACCTTC
TRBV6-4	NA	few	TRBJ2-5	CASSEAPWVAVSETQYF	TGTGCCAGCAGTGAAGCTCCTTGGGTGGCAGTGAGTGAGACCCAGTACTTC
TRBV5-1	TRBD1	NA	TRBJ2-5	CDSSSLGDSKETKYF	TGCGACAGCAGCAGCTTGGGGGACAGTAAAGAGACCAAGTACTTC
TRBV24-1	NA	few	TRBJ2-6	CATSDSGAPGANVLTF	TGTGCCACCAGTGATTCAGGGGCACCTGGGGCCAACGTCCTGACTTTC
TRBV6-1	TRBD2	NA	TRBJ2-3	CASSERGRGSGSGDTQYF	TGTGCCAGCAGTGAAAGGGGACGAGGTAGCGGGAGTGGAGATACGCAGTATTTT
TRBV11-2	TRBD2	NA	TRBJ2-1	CASSSRASGSYNEQFF	TGTGCCAGCAGCTCCCGGGCTAGCGGGAGTTACAATGAGCAGTTCTTC
TRBV7-2	NA	NA	TRBJ2-1	CASSFTWDNEQFF	TGTGCCAGCAGCTTCACATGGGACAATGAGCAGTTCTTC
TRBV6-1	TRBD2	many	TRBJ2-5	CASTYPASGDQETQYF	TGTGCCAGCACCTACCCAGCTAGCGGGGACCAAGAGACCCAGTACTTC
TRBV5-1	TRBD2	NA	TRBJ2-7	CATLYWEGGFEQYF	TGCGCCACTCTCTATTGGGAGGGAGGTTTTGAGCAGTACTTC
TRBV30	NA	few	TRBJ1-1	CAWRGKGWTEAFF	TGTGCCTGGAGGGGGAAGGGATGGACTGAAGCTTTCTTT
TRBV6-1	TRBD2	few	TRBJ2-1	CASSDSGTSGGDEQFF	TGTGCCAGCAGTGATTCCGGGACTAGCGGGGGGGACGAGCAGTTCTTC
TRBV12-3/TRBV12-4	NA	NA	TRBJ2-2	CASREGQSNTGELFF	TGTGCCAGCAGGGAGGGACAATCGAACACCGGGGAGCTGTTTTTT
TRBV24-1	TRBD2	NA	TRBJ2-1	CATSDWGVAGDNGNEQFF	TGTGCCACCAGTGATTGGGGGGTAGCGGGAGACAATGGGAATGAGCAGTTCTTC
TRBV2	NA	many	TRBJ1-2	CASNARRNNYGYTF	TGTGCCAGCAACGCCCGCAGAAATAACTATGGCTACACCTTC
TRBV19	TRBD1	many	TRBJ1-1	CASRPGQASAEAFF	TGTGCCAGTAGGCCCGGACAGGCGAGCGCTGAAGCTTTCTTT
TRBV28	TRBD1	NA	TRBJ2-1	CASRTAGTGSSYNEQFF	TGTGCCAGCAGGACTGCTGGGACAGGAAGCTCCTACAATGAGCAGTTCTTC
TRBV19	TRBD2	many	TRBJ2-1	CASSPGLGGYEQFF	TGTGCCAGTAGTCCGGGACTAGGGGGTTATGAGCAGTTCTTC
TRBV5-1	TRBD1	few	TRBJ1-3	CASSPSLRQGAGHTIYF	TGCGCCAGCAGCCCGTCGCTTCGGCAGGGGGCCGGACACACCATATATTTT
TRBV12-3/TRBV12-4	NA	few	TRBJ2-7	CASSFASSLEQYF	TGTGCCAGCAGTTTTGCCAGTTCTCTCGAGCAGTACTTC
TRBV24-1	NA	many	TRBJ1-1	CATSDPGSEAFF	TGTGCCACCAGTGATCCAGGGTCGGAAGCTTTCTTT
TRBV9	TRBD2	many	TRBJ2-3	CASSISGTTDTQYF	TGTGCCAGCAGCATTAGCGGGACCACAGATACGCAGTATTTT
TRBV19	TRBD2	many	TRBJ2-5	CASSLEGEGETQYF	TGTGCCAGTAGTCTTGAAGGGGAGGGCGAGACCCAGTACTTC